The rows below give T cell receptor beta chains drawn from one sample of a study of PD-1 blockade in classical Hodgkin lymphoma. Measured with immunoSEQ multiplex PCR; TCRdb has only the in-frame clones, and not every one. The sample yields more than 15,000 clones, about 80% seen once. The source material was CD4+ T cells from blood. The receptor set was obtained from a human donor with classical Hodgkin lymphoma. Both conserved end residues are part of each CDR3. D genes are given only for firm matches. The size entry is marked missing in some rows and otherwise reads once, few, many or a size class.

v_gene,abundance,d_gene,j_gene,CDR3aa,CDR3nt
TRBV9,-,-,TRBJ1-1,CASSVSVSLTNTEAFF,TGTGCCAGCAGCGTATCCGTAAGCTTAACGAACACTGAAGCTTTCTTT
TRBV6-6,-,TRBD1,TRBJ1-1,CASKTGTANTEAFF,TGTGCCAGCAAAACCGGGACAGCGAACACTGAAGCTTTCTTT
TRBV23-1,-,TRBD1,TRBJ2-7,CASTHNGGTGTYEQYF,TGCGCCAGCACTCATAACGGGGGGACAGGGACCTACGAGCAGTACTTC
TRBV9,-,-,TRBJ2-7,CASSRGQSSYEQYF,TGTGCCAGCAGCCGAGGACAGAGTTCCTACGAGCAGTACTTC
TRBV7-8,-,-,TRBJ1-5,CASSLGPLRGRNQPQHF,TGTGCCAGCAGCTTAGGCCCACTTCGGGGGCGGAATCAGCCCCAGCATTTT
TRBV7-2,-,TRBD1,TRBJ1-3,CASSLAFTGGGNTIYF,TGTGCCAGCAGCTTAGCCTTTACAGGGGGCGGAAACACCATATATTTT
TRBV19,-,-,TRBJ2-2,CASSIAGQGELFF,TGTGCCAGTAGTATAGCGGGTCAGGGGGAGCTGTTTTTT
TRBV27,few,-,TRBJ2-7,CASSREGLEQYF,TGTGCCAGCAGCCGAGAGGGGTTAGAGCAGTACTTC
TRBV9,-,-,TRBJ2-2,CASSEGSGELFF,TGTGCCAGCAGCGAGGGGTCCGGGGAGCTGTTTTTT
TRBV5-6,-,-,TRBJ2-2,CASSFEATRGELFF,TGTGCCAGCAGCTTCGAGGCAACAAGGGGGGAGCTGTTTTTT
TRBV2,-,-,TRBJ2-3,CASSEALSSYVADTQYF,TGTGCCAGCAGTGAAGCGCTGTCTAGCTACGTAGCAGATACGCAGTATTTT
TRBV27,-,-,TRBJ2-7,CASSLGRTSYEQYF,TGTGCCAGCAGTCTAGGGAGGACCTCCTACGAGCAGTACTTC
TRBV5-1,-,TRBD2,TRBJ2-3,CASGKRPGLAGDTDTQYF,TGCGCCAGCGGAAAAAGACCGGGACTAGCGGGAGACACAGATACGCAGTATTTT
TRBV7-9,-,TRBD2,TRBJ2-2,CASSSSGRAYGELFF,TGTGCCAGCAGCTCTAGCGGGAGGGCCTATGGGGAGCTGTTTTTT
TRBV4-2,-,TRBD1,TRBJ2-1,CASSQVGFDRGNEQFF,TGTGCCAGCAGCCAAGTGGGGTTTGACAGGGGGAATGAGCAGTTCTTC
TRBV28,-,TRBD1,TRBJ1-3,CASSPLLQGTYSGNTIYF,TGTGCCAGCAGTCCCCTCCTACAGGGGACGTACTCTGGAAACACCATATATTTT
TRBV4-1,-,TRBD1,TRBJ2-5,CASSQPDRQEETQYF,TGCGCCAGCAGCCAACCGGACAGGCAGGAAGAGACCCAGTACTTC
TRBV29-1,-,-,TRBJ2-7,CSVETQGGGYEQYF,TGCAGCGTTGAAACCCAGGGGGGAGGGTACGAGCAGTACTTC
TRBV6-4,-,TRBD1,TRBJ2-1,CASSDSTGGNEQFF,TGTGCCAGCAGTGACTCGACAGGGGGCAATGAGCAGTTCTTC
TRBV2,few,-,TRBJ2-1,CASSEQSAGQFF,TGTGCCAGCAGTGAACAGTCTGCGGGGCAGTTCTTC
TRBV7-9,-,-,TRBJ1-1,CASSREGMGTEAFF,TGTGCCAGCAGCCGAGAGGGGATGGGCACTGAAGCTTTCTTT
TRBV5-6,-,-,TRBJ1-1,CASSWRGRRDTEAFF,TGTGCCAGCAGCTGGCGGGGGCGACGTGACACTGAAGCTTTCTTT
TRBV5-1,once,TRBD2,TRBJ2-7,CASSYSGRGAYEQYF,TGCGCCAGCAGTTACAGCGGGAGGGGGGCCTACGAGCAGTACTTC
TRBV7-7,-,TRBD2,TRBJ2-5,CASSFGGSAQETQYF,TGTGCTAGCAGCTTCGGCGGGAGTGCCCAAGAGACCCAGTACTTC
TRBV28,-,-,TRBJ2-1,CASSFPLASPSPYNEQFF,TGTGCCAGCAGTTTCCCCCTAGCTAGCCCGTCCCCCTACAATGAGCAGTTCTTC
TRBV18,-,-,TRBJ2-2,CASSPPSGTGELFF,TGTGCCAGCTCACCACCCTCGGGCACCGGGGAGCTGTTTTTT
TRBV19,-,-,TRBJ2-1,CASSPRLRNEQFF,TGTGCCAGTAGTCCACGACTCCGCAATGAGCAGTTCTTC
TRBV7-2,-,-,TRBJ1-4,CASSLTGGGNEKLFF,TGTGCCAGCAGCTTAACCGGGGGAGGAAATGAAAAACTGTTTTTT
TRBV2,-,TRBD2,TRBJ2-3,CASSEFQTSADTQYF,TGTGCCAGCAGTGAATTCCAGACTAGCGCAGATACGCAGTATTTT